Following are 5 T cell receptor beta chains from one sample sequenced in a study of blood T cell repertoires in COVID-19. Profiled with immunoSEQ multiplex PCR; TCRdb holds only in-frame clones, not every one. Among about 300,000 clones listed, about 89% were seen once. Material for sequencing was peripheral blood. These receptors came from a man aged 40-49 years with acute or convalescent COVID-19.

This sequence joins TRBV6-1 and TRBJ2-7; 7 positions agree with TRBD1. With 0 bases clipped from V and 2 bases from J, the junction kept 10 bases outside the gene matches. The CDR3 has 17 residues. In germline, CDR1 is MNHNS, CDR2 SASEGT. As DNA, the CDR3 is TGTGCCAGCAGTGAAGCGCTTTTAGGAGACAGGGCCTACGAGCAGTACTTC. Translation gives CASSEALLGDRAYEQYF.

This CDR3 reads CASSRDRGHEQYF. The CDR3, as DNA: TGTGCCAGCAGTCGCGACAGGGGACACGAGCAGTACTTC. The V call is TRBV5-8, the J call TRBJ2-7; 8 bases map to TRBD1. The CDR3 is 13 residues long. Looked up from germline, CDR1 is SGHTS and CDR2 is YDEGEE. V trimming: 5 bases; J trimming: 5 bases; junction bases outside the gene matches: 6.

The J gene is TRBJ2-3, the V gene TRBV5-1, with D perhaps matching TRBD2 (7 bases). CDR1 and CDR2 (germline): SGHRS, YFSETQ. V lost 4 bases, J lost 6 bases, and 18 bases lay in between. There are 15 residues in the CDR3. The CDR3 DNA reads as TGCGCCAGCAGCAGCGGGACATCTTTTTGGGATACGCAGTATTTT. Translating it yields CASSSGTSFWDTQYF.

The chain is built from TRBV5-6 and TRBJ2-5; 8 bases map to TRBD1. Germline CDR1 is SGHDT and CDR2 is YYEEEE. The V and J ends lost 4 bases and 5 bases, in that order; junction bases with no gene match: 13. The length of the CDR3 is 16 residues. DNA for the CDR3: TGTGCCAGCAGCCTGTCGGGACAGGCCACGGCGGAGACCCAGTACTTC. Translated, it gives CASSLSGQATAETQYF.

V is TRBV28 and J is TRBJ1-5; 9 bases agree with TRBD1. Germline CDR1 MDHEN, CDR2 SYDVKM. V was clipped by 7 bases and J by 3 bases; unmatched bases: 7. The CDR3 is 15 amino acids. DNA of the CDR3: TGTGCCAGCAACCCACGGACAGGGGTCAATCAGCCCCAGCATTTT. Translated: CASNPRTGVNQPQHF.